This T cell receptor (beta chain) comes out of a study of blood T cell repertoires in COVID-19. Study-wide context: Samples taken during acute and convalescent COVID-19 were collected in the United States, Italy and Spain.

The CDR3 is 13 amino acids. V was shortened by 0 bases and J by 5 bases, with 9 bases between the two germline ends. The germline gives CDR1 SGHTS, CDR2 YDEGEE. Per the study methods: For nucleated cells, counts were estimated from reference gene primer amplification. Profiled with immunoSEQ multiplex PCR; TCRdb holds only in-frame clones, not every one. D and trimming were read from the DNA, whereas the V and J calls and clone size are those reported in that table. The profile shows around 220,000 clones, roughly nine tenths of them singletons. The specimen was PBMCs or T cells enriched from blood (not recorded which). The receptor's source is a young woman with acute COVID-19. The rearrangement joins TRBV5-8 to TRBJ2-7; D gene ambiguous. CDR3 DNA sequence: TGTGCCAGCAGCTTGGGGCAGGCCAACGAGCAGTACTTC. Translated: CASSLGQANEQYF.